This TCR beta chain comes out of a study of T cells in Graves' hyperthyroidism and ophthalmopathy (dated by TCRdb to the late 2010s). For the study in its entirety: Peripheral blood samples were taken at initial diagnosis, before any treatment was given. To identify distinguishing TCR V-J signatures, a discovery cohort of around 100 patients was used, comprising roughly 45 with Graves' ophthalmopathy and approximately 57 with stable Graves' hyperthyroidism. An independent validation cohort of under 20 hyperthyroidism patients and 17 patients who later progressed to ophthalmopathy tested prospective prediction of ophthalmopathy. The 100 or so discovery patients were divided at random into training and test sets in a 7:3 ratio. In addition, the study compared T-cell repertoires in thyroid tissue and in blood from six Graves' hyperthyroidism patients. After sampling, hyperthyroidism patients received methimazole starting at 30 mg daily, and ophthalmopathy patients received high-dose intravenous methylprednisolone. According to the paper, TCR Vbeta CDR3 sequencing was carried out on 135 peripheral blood samples, which came from fewer than 50 ophthalmopathy, 80 or so hyperthyroidism and about 17 progressor patients.

The paper's findings and limits, for the study overall: No statistical method was used to fix the sample size in advance, and group allocation was not hidden from the investigators. In validation, the model predicted progression to ophthalmopathy with around 71% sensitivity and about 72% specificity, a median of approximately 6.7 months before onset. Most expanded thyroid clonotypes (frequency above 0.001) were also detected in blood, a finding suggesting that blood repertoires may reflect thyroid immune responses. A 13 V-J signature model separated ophthalmopathy from stable hyperthyroidism, with around 88% sensitivity and 81.08% specificity in cross-validation and 80%/75% in testing.

In regard to this clonotype: The antigen this receptor binds is unknown. No base quality information exists; no much larger clone differs at one position.

Looking up the germline V gene yields CDR1 MNHEY and CDR2 SVGEGT. The CDR3 measures 13 amino acids from cysteine to phenylalanine. This entry keeps only the CDR3 DNA: 39 bases, framed from base 1. Deletion took 2 bases off V and 6 bases off J, with a span of 11 bases between the germline ends. The TCR beta CDR3 regions were amplified from the RNA transcripts. The TCR CDR3 was subjected to a first round of RT-PCR using the HTBI primer set and the Qiagen OneStep RT-PCR kit. The libraries were constructed in a second round of multiplex PCR and then size-selected and purified. Libraries were sequenced paired-end with 100 bp reads on an Illumina HiSeq2000. The authors' analysis ran thus. SOAPnuke was used to process the raw data, with reads discarded if the reads contained adapters or uncalled bases, had a mean Phred below 15, or lacked an exact constant-primer or identifier match. COPE v1.2.5 was used to merge the high-quality paired reads, and each unique nucleotide sequence was defined as a clonotype. Clonotypes were aligned to IMGT TRBV, TRBD and TRBJ reference segments using MiTCR v1.1. Analysis was restricted to V-J combinations with a frequency above 0.0001, which covered roughly 99% of repertoires. The TCS score was defined as F50 (clonal expansion) divided by E x V (chaos), with BLOSUM62-based TCRdist calculated between CDR3 peptides within each V-J. Welch's t-statistics and random forest reduced 500 to 650 V-J features to some 14, which were used in a naive Bayes classifier (R e1071). TCRdb handled the public reads itself, with Q25 trimming in fastp and clone calling in MiXCR, and kept productive beta chains. Rows with a matching CDR3 protein are joined into one entry that keeps the most common DNA and genes. The V and J calls come from TCRdb's annotation, not from the publication. This sample lists roughly 290,000 distinct CDR3 sequences; over 15% were detected once. Around 57% of the sample is taken by the ten largest.

Ophthalmopathy patients had moderately to severely active disease, Clinical Activity Score of at least 3, NOSPECS grade of at least 4, and duration under 3 months. The study excluded patients with uncontrolled infections, other autoimmune diseases, pregnancy or lactation. Clinical symptoms, serum thyroxine and TRAb, thyroid ultrasound, and orbital computed tomography formed the basis for the diagnoses. PBMCs were isolated from around 10 ml of fresh peripheral blood by Ficoll-Paque density gradient centrifugation. Total RNA was extracted using Trizol reagent, and RNA quality was assessed on an Agilent 2100 Bioanalyzer.

The sequencing sample was made of blood. The rearrangement joined TRBV6-2 or TRBV6-3 to TRBJ2-7, and perhaps TRBD2 as D gene, on 5 matching bases. The clonotype comes from a woman in her fifties or sixties with Graves' ophthalmopathy. The nucleotide sequence is given as TGTGCCAGCAGTTACCCTATGCTAGCCGAGCAGTACTTC. This translates into CASSYPMLAEQYF.